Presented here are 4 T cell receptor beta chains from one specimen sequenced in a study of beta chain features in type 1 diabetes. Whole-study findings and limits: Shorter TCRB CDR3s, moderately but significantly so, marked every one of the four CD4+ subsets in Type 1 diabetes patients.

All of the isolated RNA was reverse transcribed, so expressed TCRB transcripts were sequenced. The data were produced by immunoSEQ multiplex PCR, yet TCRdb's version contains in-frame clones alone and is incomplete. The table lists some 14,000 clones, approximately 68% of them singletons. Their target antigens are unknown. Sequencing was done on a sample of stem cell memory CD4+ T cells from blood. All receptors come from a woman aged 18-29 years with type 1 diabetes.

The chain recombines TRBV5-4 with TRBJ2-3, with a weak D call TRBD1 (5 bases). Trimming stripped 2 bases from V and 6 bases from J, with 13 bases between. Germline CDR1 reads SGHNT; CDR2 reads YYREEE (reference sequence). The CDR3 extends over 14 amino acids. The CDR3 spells CASSFGHLGDTQYF. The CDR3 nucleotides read TGTGCCAGCAGCTTTGGACATTTGGGGGATACGCAGTATTTT.

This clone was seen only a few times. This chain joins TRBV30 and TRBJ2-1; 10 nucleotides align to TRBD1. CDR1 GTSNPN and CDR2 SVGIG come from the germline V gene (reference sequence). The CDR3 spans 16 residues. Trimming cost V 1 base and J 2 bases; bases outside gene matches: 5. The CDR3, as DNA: TGTGCCTGGAGTGCCCAAGGACAGGGGGCCTACAATGAGCAGTTCTTC. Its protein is CAWSAQGQGAYNEQFF.

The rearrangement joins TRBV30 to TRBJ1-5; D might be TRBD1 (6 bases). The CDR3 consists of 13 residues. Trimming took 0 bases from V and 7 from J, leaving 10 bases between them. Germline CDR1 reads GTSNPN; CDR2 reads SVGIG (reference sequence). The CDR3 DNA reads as TGTGCCTGGAGTGTAAGGGGGACGCAGCCCCAGCATTTT. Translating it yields CAWSVRGTQPQHF.

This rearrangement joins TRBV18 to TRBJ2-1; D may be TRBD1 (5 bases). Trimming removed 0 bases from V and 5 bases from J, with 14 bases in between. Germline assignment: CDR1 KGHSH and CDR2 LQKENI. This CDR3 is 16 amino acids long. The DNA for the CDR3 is TGTGCCAGCTCACCACCGGGCCTGGGGCAGAACAATGAGCAGTTCTTC. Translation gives CASSPPGLGQNNEQFF.